Below, 10 T cell receptor beta chains from the same sample are listed, as sequenced in a study of T cells in Graves' hyperthyroidism and ophthalmopathy. TCR beta CDR3 regions were amplified from RNA. First-round RT-PCR targeting the TCR CDR3 was performed with the HTBI primer set. TCRdb analysed the multiplex PCR reads with MiXCR anew, one entry per CDR3 protein. The sample has about 380,000 distinct CDR3 sequences, around 18% seen once. Sequencing was carried out using blood. These receptors were taken from a man younger than 30 with Graves' ophthalmopathy.

Ten or more counts support this clonotype. The chain couples TRBV20-1 to TRBJ2-5; 11 bases match TRBD1. Germline V gene data show CDR1 as DFQATT and CDR2 as SNEGSKA (reference sequence). The CDR3 runs 13 residues. V shed 4 bases, J shed 4 bases, and the junction held 2 bases outside the gene matches. The CDR3 reads CSAMDRGLETQYF. The CDR3 DNA follows: TGCAGTGCTATGGACAGGGGGCTAGAGACCCAGTACTTC.

Only a few counts were recorded for this clonotype. V and J are TRBV12-3 or TRBV12-4 and TRBJ1-1; TRBD1 is a possible D gene (5 bases). Trimming shortened V by 5 bases and J by 11 bases, and 15 bases separated the two germline ends. The CDR3 length is 12 residues. This CDR3 reads CASSVPGRGAFF. The CDR3 DNA follows: TGTGCCAGCAGTGTTCCAGGGAGAGGGGCTTTCTTT.

The V and J genes are TRBV7-9 and TRBJ2-5, with D perhaps TRBD2 (5 bases). CDR1 and CDR2 (germline): SEHNR, FQNEAQ (reference sequence). Trimming cost V 1 base and J 3 bases, with 9 bases left between them. The CDR3 length is 14 residues. The DNA of the CDR3 is TGTGCCAGCAGCTTAGACTTGCGGGAAGAGACCCAGTACTTC. Protein product: CASSLDLREETQYF.

This clonotype was counted ten times or more. The chain uses TRBV6-1 and TRBJ1-5; D call uncertain. V dropped 4 bases and J dropped 4 bases, with 17 bases sitting between them. This CDR3 has 16 amino acids. Germline CDR1 and CDR2: MNHNS and SASEGT. CDR3 residues: CASSAYGGSGNQPQHF. CDR3 coding DNA: TGTGCCAGCAGTGCCTACGGAGGGTCTGGGAATCAGCCCCAGCATTTT.

At least ten counts were recorded for this clonotype. This chain uses TRBV20-1 with TRBJ2-7; 8 bases line up with TRBD1. J was trimmed by 9 bases and V by 3 bases; bases with no gene match: 10. The germline CDR1 and CDR2 sequences are DFQATT and SNEGSKA (reference sequence). This CDR3 has 13 residues. CDR3 nucleotides: TGCAGTGCTAGGGGAGGACAGGGAGAGCGGCAGTACTTC. Translated, it gives CSARGGQGERQYF.

This clonotype showed up just a few times. The chain couples TRBV5-6 to TRBJ1-2; no firm D call. V was pared by 0 bases and J by 8 bases, with 8 bases between. CDR3 length equals 12 residues. Germline CDR1 and CDR2: SGHDT and YYEEEE. CDR3 DNA: TGTGCCAGCAGCTTGGAGAGCCTAGGCTACACCTTC. It yields the protein CASSLESLGYTF.

This clonotype came up many times. The CDR3 region has the DNA TGTGCCAGCAGCTTGAATGGCGGCGCGGGAGATACGCAGTATTTT. This encodes CASSLNGGAGDTQYF. The chain recombines TRBV5-5 with TRBJ2-3, with TRBD2 as a possible D gene (5 bases). Trimming cost V 1 base and J 5 bases, with 14 bases left between them. This CDR3 is built from 15 residues. CDR1 and CDR2 (germline): SGHKS, YYEKEE (reference sequence).

At least ten counts were recorded for this clonotype. The chain couples TRBV12-3 or TRBV12-4 to TRBJ2-1; D not certain. Trimming removed 6 bases from V and 14 bases from J, with 17 bases in between. This CDR3 spans 12 amino acids. The CDR3 sequence: CASSRSVQIKFF. The CDR3 DNA sequence: TGTGCCAGCAGCCGATCCGTCCAAATAAAGTTCTTC.

This clonotype has a count of ten or more. V is TRBV10-2 and J is TRBJ2-5; 10 bases align to TRBD2. The V and J ends lost 7 bases and 2 bases, in that order; junction bases with no gene match: 7. Germline V gives CDR1 WSHSY, CDR2 SAAADI. The CDR3 consists of 15 residues. CDR3 sequence: CASTLSSGGQETQYF. CDR3 DNA sequence: TGCGCCAGCACCCTTTCTAGCGGGGGACAAGAGACCCAGTACTTC.

The V call is TRBV7-8, the J call TRBJ1-4; D not certain. The CDR3 runs to 11 residues. The germline gives CDR1 SGHVS, CDR2 FQNEAQ. The V end lost 5 bases, the J end lost 7 bases, and 5 bases lay between the germline ends. DNA of the CDR3: TGTGCCAGCAGCGCGGCTGAAAAACTGTTTTTT. It yields the protein CASSAAEKLFF. Using reference TRBV7-8 and TRBJ1-4 for the parts outside the CDR3, the full variable domain is GAGVSQSPRYKVAKRGQDVALRCDPISGHVSLFWYQQALGQGPEFLTYFQNEAQLDKSGLPSDRFFAERPEGSVSTLKIQRTQQEDSAVYLCASSAAEKLFFGSGTQLSVL.